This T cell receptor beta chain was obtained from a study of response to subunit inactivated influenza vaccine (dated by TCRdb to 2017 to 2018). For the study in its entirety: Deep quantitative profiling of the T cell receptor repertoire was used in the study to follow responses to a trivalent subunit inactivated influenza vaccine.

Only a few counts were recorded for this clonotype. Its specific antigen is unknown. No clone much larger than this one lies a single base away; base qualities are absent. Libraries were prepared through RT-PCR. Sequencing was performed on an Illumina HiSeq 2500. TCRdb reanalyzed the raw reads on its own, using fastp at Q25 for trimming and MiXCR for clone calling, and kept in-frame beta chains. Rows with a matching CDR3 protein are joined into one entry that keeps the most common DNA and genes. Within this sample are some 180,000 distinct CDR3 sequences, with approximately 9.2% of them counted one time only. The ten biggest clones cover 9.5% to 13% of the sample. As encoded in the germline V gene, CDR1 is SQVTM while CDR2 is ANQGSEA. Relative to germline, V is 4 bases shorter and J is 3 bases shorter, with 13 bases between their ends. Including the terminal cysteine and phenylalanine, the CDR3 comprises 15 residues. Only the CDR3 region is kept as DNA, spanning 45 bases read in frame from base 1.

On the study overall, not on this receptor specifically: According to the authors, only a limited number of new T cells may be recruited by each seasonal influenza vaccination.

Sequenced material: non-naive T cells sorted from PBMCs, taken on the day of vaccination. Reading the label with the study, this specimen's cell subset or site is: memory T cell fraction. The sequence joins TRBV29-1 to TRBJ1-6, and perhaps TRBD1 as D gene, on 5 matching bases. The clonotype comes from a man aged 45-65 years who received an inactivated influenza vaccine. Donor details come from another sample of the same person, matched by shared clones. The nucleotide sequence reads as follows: TGCAGCGTTGTCACCGGGGACCGCTATAATTCACCCCTCCACTTT. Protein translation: CSVVTGDRYNSPLHF.